The clone carrying this T cell receptor beta chain was seen more than once but under ten times. Antigen: not known. The sample is drawn from a study of beta chain features in type 1 diabetes. Study-level points and caveats: TCRB CDR3s from Type 1 diabetes patients were moderately but significantly shorter in all four CD4+ subsets. In these data, an HLA type influence on TCRB rearrangement remained unresolved.

Sequencing targeted expressed TCRB transcripts, as all isolated RNA had been reverse transcribed. The data were produced by immunoSEQ multiplex PCR, yet TCRdb's version contains in-frame clones alone and is incomplete. The repertoire has fewer than 200,000 clones, more than 10% of them found once; the top ten carry 0.5% to 0.75%. CDR3 size: 15 residues. V trimming: 1 base; J trimming: 3 bases; junction bases outside the gene matches: 4. From germline, CDR1 is SGHTA and CDR2 FQGNSA. The sequence derives from a woman under 30 in good health. The chain carries TRBV7-2 and TRBJ2-3, with 7 bases fitting TRBD2. Sequencing was carried out using central memory CD4+ T cells from blood. This CDR3 reads CASSLVRTRTDTQYF. The CDR3 DNA sequence: TGTGCCAGCAGCTTAGTTAGGACTAGAACAGATACGCAGTATTTT.